One and the same sample provided the 15 T cell receptor beta chains below, sequenced in a study of OX40 agonist ivuxolimab in advanced cancers. Libraries were prepared by immunoSEQ multiplex PCR; TCRdb keeps only in-frame clonotypes and omits some of them. Of about 58,000 clones in the sample, about four fifths were seen once. This sample comprised CD4+ or CD8+ T cells sorted from blood, obtained in a trial of the OX40 agonist ivuxolimab. These receptors originate from an adult with an advanced solid tumor such as melanoma, head and neck, liver or kidney cancer.

The CDR3 coding sequence is TGTGCCAGCAGTATCGGTGTGGGAGGGATGAAAGAGACCCAGTACTTC. Translation gives CASSIGVGGMKETQYF. The J gene is TRBJ2-5, the V gene TRBV28, with 7 bases lining up with TRBD2. This CDR3 contains 16 residues. The V gene's germline CDR1 is MDHEN and CDR2 SYDVKM. V gave up 5 bases and J gave up 3 bases; unmatched junction bases: 12.

The chain uses TRBV15 and TRBJ2-5; tentative D call: TRBD1 (6 bases). The CDR3 loop spans 13 amino acids. Germline V gene sequence: CDR1 LNHNV, CDR2 YYDKDF (reference sequence). The ends were cut back, 5 bases at V and 4 bases at J, with 11 bases in the middle. This CDR3 reads CATSGRQVETQYF. As DNA, the CDR3 is TGTGCCACCAGCGGGAGACAGGTAGAGACCCAGTACTTC.

The gene calls are TRBV4-2 and TRBJ2-2; 12 bases line up with TRBD2. The germline CDR1 and CDR2 sequences are LGHNA and YNFKEQ. Trimming removed 3 bases from V and 4 bases from J; junction bases left unmatched: 3. This CDR3 has 16 residues. CDR3 DNA: TGTGCCAGCAGCCAGGCTAGCGGGGGGGTCACCGGGGAGCTGTTTTTT. This sequence encodes CASSQASGGVTGELFF.

This chain uses TRBV9 with TRBJ1-1; D not resolved. Trimming took off 0 bases at V and 4 bases at J, with 10 bases between the two ends. The CDR3 contains 14 residues. Germline V gives CDR1 SGDLS, CDR2 YYNGEE. This CDR3 reads CASSVDVSSTEAFF. The DNA of the CDR3 is TGTGCCAGCAGCGTAGATGTGAGTAGCACTGAAGCTTTCTTT. Supplemented by reference TRBV9 and TRBJ1-1, the full variable domain reads DSGVTQTPKHLITATGQRVTLRCSPRSGDLSVYWYQQSLDQGLQFLIQYYNGEERAKGNILERFSAQQFPDLHSELNLSSLELGDSALYFCASSVDVSSTEAFFGQGTRLTVV.

This chain links TRBV10-3 with TRBJ1-4, with D possibly TRBD1 on 6 matching bases. The CDR3 spans 12 residues. The germline gives CDR1 ENHRY, CDR2 SYGVKD. V was shortened by 6 bases and J by 8 bases, with 10 bases between the two germline ends. In nucleotides, the CDR3 is TGTGCCATCAGGGACAGCGGCGAAAAACTGTTTTTT. Its translation is CAIRDSGEKLFF.

The chain joins TRBV28 to TRBJ2-7; 8 nucleotides agree with TRBD1. The CDR3 has 14 amino acids. The V gene end was trimmed by 5 bases and the J gene end by 8 bases; junction bases not matched to a gene: 11. Germline assignment: CDR1 MDHEN and CDR2 SYDVKM. CDR3 DNA: TGTGCCAGCAGTCCCAGGGACAGGCCTCCGCAGCAGTACTTC. Protein: CASSPRDRPPQQYF.

The chain combines TRBV7-3 with TRBJ2-3; TRBD2 agrees at 9 bases. V dropped 4 bases and J dropped 5; count of bases not matched to a gene: 7. The germline CDR1 and CDR2 sequences are SGHTA and FQGTGA. This CDR3 comprises 15 residues. The DNA of the CDR3 is TGTGCCAGCAGCTACGGGACTAGCCCAGGAGATACGCAGTATTTT. Protein: CASSYGTSPGDTQYF.

The genes are TRBV7-9 and TRBJ2-7, with 9 bases fitting TRBD2. The V gene's germline CDR1 is SEHNR and CDR2 FQNEAQ (reference sequence). Trimming removed 5 bases from V and 2 bases from J; junction bases left unmatched: 13. This CDR3 comprises 17 residues. The CDR3 DNA is TGTGCCAGCAGCCCCCATAGCGGGAGCCACACAACCTACGAGCAGTACTTC. Amino acids: CASSPHSGSHTTYEQYF.

This clone was seen only once. The chain links TRBV4-1 to TRBJ2-7; 10 bases fit TRBD2. The length of the CDR3 is 16 residues. The J segment lost 3 bases and the V segment lost 0 bases, leaving 5 bases of the junction unmatched. In germline, CDR1 is MGHRA, CDR2 YSYEKL. The CDR3 DNA reads TGCGCCAGCAGCCAAGATTGGCTAGCGGGGGACTACGAGCAGTACTTC. This encodes CASSQDWLAGDYEQYF.

The genes are TRBV5-1 and TRBJ1-4, with TRBD1 as a possible D gene (6 bases). In germline, CDR1 is SGHRS, CDR2 YFSETQ. The CDR3 contains 14 residues. The ends were cut back, 3 bases at V and 3 bases at J, with 9 bases in the middle. CDR3 loop: CASSSRGANEKLFF. Written as DNA, the CDR3 is TGCGCCAGCAGCTCCAGGGGAGCTAATGAAAAACTGTTTTTT.

The J gene is TRBJ2-3, the V gene TRBV18; D is uncertain. Germline V CDR1 and CDR2: KGHSH, LQKENI. The CDR3 consists of 13 residues. V shed 3 bases and J shed 5 bases, with 9 bases lying between them. The chain's CDR3 is CASSPNSVDTQYF. Written as DNA, the CDR3 is TGTGCCAGCTCACCTAACAGTGTAGATACGCAGTATTTT.

This clone has just one count. The rearrangement links TRBV4-2 to TRBJ1-3, with 7 bases matching TRBD1. Germline CDR1 reads LGHNA; CDR2 reads YNFKEQ. The J segment lost 0 bases and the V segment lost 4 bases, leaving 9 bases of the junction unmatched. The CDR3 sequence is 17 residues long. The CDR3 protein is CASSLSSRGASGNTIYF. In nucleotides, the CDR3 is TGTGCCAGCAGCCTAAGCTCCAGGGGGGCCTCTGGAAACACCATATATTTT.

The chain uses TRBV18 and TRBJ2-2, with a possible D match to TRBD2 (5 bases). The CDR3 has 15 amino acids. Germline-derived CDR1 and CDR2 are KGHSH and LQKENI. Trimming took 4 bases from V and 9 from J, leaving 18 bases between them. For the CDR3, the DNA is TGTGCCAGCTCACTTATTCCGGGATTATTAAGGGAGCTGTTTTTT. Encoded protein: CASSLIPGLLRELFF. The full variable domain, completed using reference TRBV18 and TRBJ2-2, is NAGVMQNPRHLVRRRGQEARLRCSPMKGHSHVYWYRQLPEEGLKFMVYLQKENIIDESGMPKERFSAEFPKEGPSILRIQQVVRGDSAAYFCASSLIPGLLRELFFGEGSRLTVL.

The J gene is TRBJ2-1, the V gene TRBV6-1; TRBD1 matches at 7 bases. The CDR3 spans 14 residues. J lost 4 bases, V lost 6 bases, and 6 bases had no gene match. Germline CDR1 and CDR2: MNHNS and SASEGT. CDR3: CASRTTGEYNEQFF. As DNA, the CDR3 is TGTGCCAGCAGAACTACAGGGGAATACAATGAGCAGTTCTTC.

V gene TRBV5-1 combines with J gene TRBJ1-1; weak D call: TRBD1 (6 bases). V was clipped by 4 bases and J by 6 bases, with 22 bases between them. Germline-derived CDR1 and CDR2 are SGHRS and YFSETQ. CDR3 length: 16 residues. The CDR3: CASSDTGIPWYAEAFF. Written as DNA, the CDR3 is TGCGCCAGCAGCGATACAGGGATCCCCTGGTACGCTGAAGCTTTCTTT.